This TCR beta chain was identified in a study of regulatory T cells in long-lasting Graves disease. As for the study in general: More than 5 years of antithyroid drugs with positive TSH receptor antibodies defined persistent Graves' disease. Study observations and caveats: The study found lower TCR diversity in persistent Graves' patients than in newly diagnosed ones.

This clonotype was seen at least ten times. The antigen is not known. Construction of TCR beta libraries relied on iRepertoire HTBI primers and on Arm-PCR targeting CDR3 regions. TCRdb redid the calling of the multiplex PCR reads with MiXCR, one entry per CDR3 protein. The table has 300,000 to 400,000 distinct CDR3 sequences, 20% seen once; the top ten hold over 25%. Time point noted: persistent/refractory GD, antithyroid drugs over 5 years with positive TRAb. From PBMCs, RNA was extracted and then used to make the TCR library. The peripheral blood volume drawn was roughly 8.7 milliliters, and it was collected into EDTA tubes. The CDR3 sequence is 14 residues long. Trimming took 3 bases from V and 2 from J, leaving 11 bases between them. The germline V gene has CDR1 MDHEN and CDR2 SYDVKM.

This TCR came from a female donor with Graves disease. This chain joins TRBV28 and TRBJ2-7, with D unresolved. The sequences come from peripheral blood mononuclear cells (PBMCs), collected when the disease was refractory, from a patient treated with antithyroid drugs. CDR3 coding DNA: TGTGCCAGCAGTTTGAGCACGGCCCCCTACGAGCAGTACTTC. It is translated as CASSLSTAPYEQYF. Together with reference TRBV28 and TRBJ2-7, the CDR3 gives the full variable domain: DVKVTQSSRYLVKRTGEKVFLECVQDMDHENMFWYRQDPGLGLRLIYFSYDVKMKEKGDIPEGYSVSREKKERFSLILESASTNQTSMYLCASSLSTAPYEQYFGPGTRLTVT.